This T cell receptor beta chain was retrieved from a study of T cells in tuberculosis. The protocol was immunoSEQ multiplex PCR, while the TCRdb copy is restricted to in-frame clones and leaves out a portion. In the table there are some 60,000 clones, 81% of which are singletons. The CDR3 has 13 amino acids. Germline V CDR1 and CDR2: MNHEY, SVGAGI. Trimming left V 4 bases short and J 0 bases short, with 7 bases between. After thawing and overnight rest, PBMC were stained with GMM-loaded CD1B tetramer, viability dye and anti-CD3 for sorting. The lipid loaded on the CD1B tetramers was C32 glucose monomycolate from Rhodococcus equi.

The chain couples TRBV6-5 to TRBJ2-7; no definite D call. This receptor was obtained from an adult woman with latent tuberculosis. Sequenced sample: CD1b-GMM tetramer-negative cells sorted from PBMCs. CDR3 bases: TGTGCCAGCAGTTCAGTGAACTCCTACGAGCAGTACTTC. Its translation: CASSSVNSYEQYF.